Below, 30 T cell receptor beta chains from the same sample are listed, as sequenced in a study of blood T cell repertoires in COVID-19 (dated by TCRdb to about 2020). Library preparation employed the immunoSEQ multiplex PCR assay. TCRdb's version of the immuneACCESS table is confined to in-frame rearrangements and falls short of the full clone set. An unresolved V gene accounts for under half of the shortfall where checked; the remainder is of unknown origin. This sample lists approximately 280,000 clones; around 80% were detected once. The ten largest clones add up to 4.5% to 6% of the sample. The specimen sequenced was PBMCs or T cells enriched from blood (not recorded which). The receptor set was obtained from a man aged 40-49 years who had been exposed to COVID-19.

Points on this clone: An end of the junction differs from the germline gene, which may be a read error. This chain links TRBV30 with TRBJ1-6; D is undetermined. CDR3 length: 14 residues. Germline CDR1 is GTSNPN and CDR2 is SVGIG (reference sequence). The chain's CDR3 is CAGSRGLKGSPLHF. CDR3 sequence (DNA): TGTGCCGGGAGTCGGGGTTTGAAGGGTTCACCCCTCCACTTT.

The genes are TRBV6-5 and TRBJ1-1; 10 bases fit TRBD1. J gave up 5 bases and V 6 bases, and 6 bases lay outside the gene matches. The CDR3 sequence is 14 residues long. CDR1 is MNHEY and CDR2 is SVGAGI in the germline V gene. CDR3 residues: CASRRGQGVTEAFF. CDR3 coding DNA: TGTGCCAGCAGACGCGGACAGGGGGTAACTGAAGCTTTCTTT.

This clone showed up just a few times. This chain uses TRBV18 with TRBJ2-3; maybe TRBD2 (5 bases). V was trimmed by 4 bases and J by 6 bases, leaving 11 bases between them. Germline CDR1 reads KGHSH; CDR2 reads LQKENI. The CDR3 loop spans 13 amino acids. CDR3 loop: CASSRETLDTQYF. The CDR3, as DNA: TGTGCCAGCTCACGGGAGACGTTGGATACGCAGTATTTT.

The V and J genes are TRBV19 and TRBJ1-1; D possibly corresponds to TRBD1 (5 bases). There are 15 residues in the CDR3. Germline lookup yields CDR1 LNHDA and CDR2 SQIVND (reference sequence). V lost 5 bases and J 7 bases, leaving 20 bases between the germline ends. The CDR3 DNA reads as TGTGCCAGTAGTTCCCTTCAGGCAGGGCTCTATGAAGCTTTCTTT. It yields the protein CASSSLQAGLYEAFF.

This sequence joins TRBV27 and TRBJ2-1; 7 bases line up with TRBD1. The CDR3 sequence is 14 residues long. The germline CDR1 and CDR2 sequences are MNHEY and SMNVEV (reference sequence). V shed 9 bases and J 4 bases; nucleotides not matched to a gene: 9. The CDR3 sequence is CASGAYRGYNEQFF. The DNA of the CDR3 is TGTGCCAGTGGGGCCTACAGGGGTTACAATGAGCAGTTCTTC.

The rearrangement uses TRBV12-3 or TRBV12-4 and TRBJ1-2; 9 bases map to TRBD1. The CDR3 spans 12 residues. V shed 9 bases and J 8 bases; nucleotides not matched to a gene: 7. CDR3 sequence (DNA): TGTGCCAGTAGGACAGGGGCACGAGGCTACACCTTC. Its translation is CASRTGARGYTF.

Only a few counts were recorded for this clone. The genes are TRBV5-1 and TRBJ1-2; D is unclear. V was cut by 4 bases and J by 8 bases, with 15 bases left in between. Germline loops: CDR1 SGHRS, CDR2 YFSETQ. CDR3 length: 13 amino acids. CDR3 sequence reads: CASSPAERRGYTF. DNA of the CDR3: TGCGCCAGCAGCCCGGCGGAGCGGAGGGGCTACACCTTC.

The chain employs TRBV6-5 and TRBJ2-2, with TRBD1 as a possible D gene (5 bases). Trimming took 6 bases from V and 3 from J, leaving 8 bases between them. The V gene's germline CDR1 is MNHEY and CDR2 SVGAGI. There are 13 residues in the CDR3. CDR3 in DNA: TGTGCCAGCAGGGGCAGGGACACCGGGGAGCTGTTTTTT. Protein: CASRGRDTGELFF.

The chain uses TRBV18 and TRBJ1-2; D not resolved. The CDR3 runs 15 residues. CDR1 is KGHSH and CDR2 is LQKENI in the germline V gene. The ends were cut back, 4 bases at V and 2 bases at J, with 14 bases in the middle. The CDR3 sequence is CASSHDEGSNYGYTF. The CDR3, as DNA: TGTGCCAGCTCACACGACGAGGGTAGCAACTATGGCTACACCTTC.

This chain links TRBV13 with TRBJ2-7; 7 bases map to TRBD2. V shed 8 bases and J 1 base; nucleotides not matched to a gene: 8. The CDR3 sequence is 14 residues long. Germline CDR1 PRHDT, CDR2 FYEKMQ (reference sequence). This chain's CDR3 is CASGPGGRSYEQYF. The CDR3 bases are TGTGCCAGCGGGCCGGGGGGAAGGTCCTACGAGCAGTACTTC.

The chain combines TRBV7-9 with TRBJ1-1, with 9 bases matching TRBD1. CDR1 is SEHNR and CDR2 is FQNEAQ in the germline V gene (reference sequence). The trim removed 3 bases at V and 5 bases at J, leaving 1 base unmatched. The CDR3 runs to 13 residues. The CDR3 coding sequence is TGTGCCAGCAGCTTGGACAGGGGAACTGAAGCTTTCTTT. Its protein product is CASSLDRGTEAFF.

The chain recombines TRBV18 with TRBJ1-1; the D gene is possibly TRBD1 (6 bases). The germline V gene has CDR1 KGHSH and CDR2 LQKENI. The CDR3 extends over 15 amino acids. V was shortened by 2 bases and J by 1 base, with 11 bases between the two germline ends. The CDR3 is CASSPWDTTNTEAFF. As DNA, the CDR3 is TGTGCCAGCTCACCATGGGACACTACGAACACTGAAGCTTTCTTT.

The rearrangement uses TRBV19 and TRBJ1-1, with 7 bases that match TRBD1. CDR1 LNHDA and CDR2 SQIVND come from the germline V gene (reference sequence). This CDR3 contains 15 residues. V shed 4 bases, J shed 4 bases, and the junction held 9 bases outside the gene matches. CDR3 region: CASSSTGAAFTEAFF. CDR3 bases: TGTGCCAGTAGTAGTACAGGGGCGGCGTTCACTGAAGCTTTCTTT.

The rearrangement joins TRBV3-1 (or the pseudogene TRBV3-2) to TRBJ2-3; 8 bases fit TRBD2. CDR1 and CDR2 (germline): LGHDT, YNNKEL (reference sequence). J lost 8 bases, V lost 6 bases, and 10 bases had no gene match. CDR3 size: 14 residues. CDR3 in DNA: TGTGCCAGCAGTCTTAATAGCGGGATTGTTACGCAGTATTTT. It is translated as CASSLNSGIVTQYF.

This chain connects TRBV4-2 to TRBJ2-1, with TRBD2 matching over 9 bases. The CDR3 is 17 residues long. Germline V CDR1 and CDR2: LGHNA, YNFKEQ. The V segment lost 0 bases and the J segment 9 bases; nucleotides outside the gene matches: 12. The CDR3 DNA follows: TGTGCCAGCAGCCAAGATTCGCGCGGGAGGGCCGGCGGTGAGCAGTTCTTC. This codes for CASSQDSRGRAGGEQFF.

This chain links TRBV11-2 with TRBJ2-1; TRBD1 matches at 9 bases. Germline CDR1 reads SGHAT; CDR2 reads FQNNGV. V trimming: 5 bases; J trimming: 2 bases; junction bases outside the gene matches: 4. The CDR3 has 15 amino acids. The CDR3 bases are TGTGCCAGCAGCACCCGGACAGGGGCCTACAATGAGCAGTTCTTC. It specifies CASSTRTGAYNEQFF.

The chain joins TRBV6-5 to TRBJ1-1; D uncertain. V was clipped by 2 bases and J by 1 base, with 5 bases between them. Per germline, CDR1 MNHEY and CDR2 SVGAGI. CDR3 length equals 13 residues. CDR3 nucleotide sequence: TGTGCCAGCAGTTACACACAGAACACTGAAGCTTTCTTT. Amino acids: CASSYTQNTEAFF.

The chain carries TRBV14 and TRBJ1-2; D perhaps matches TRBD1 (6 bases). Germline V gene lookup returns CDR1 SGHDN and CDR2 FVKESK. The CDR3 has 17 amino acids. V was shortened by 3 bases and J by 5 bases, with 22 bases between the two germline ends. The CDR3 here is CASSHRDKGSIGYGYTF. The CDR3 nucleotides are TGTGCCAGCAGCCACCGGGACAAGGGCTCTATAGGGTATGGCTACACCTTC.

Turning to this clone: Other DNA sequences within the sample encode an identical CDR3. The rearrangement links TRBV18 to TRBJ2-5; D gene uncertain. In germline, CDR1 is KGHSH, CDR2 LQKENI. The V and J ends lost 3 bases and 1 base respectively, with 6 bases between them. This CDR3 is 13 amino acids long. The CDR3 sequence is CASSPRGQETQYF. The CDR3 nucleotides are TGTGCCAGCTCACCTAGAGGCCAAGAGACCCAGTACTTC.

This chain connects TRBV7-9 to TRBJ1-6, with a weak D call TRBD1 (5 bases). Germline V gene lookup returns CDR1 SEHNR and CDR2 FQNEAQ (reference sequence). This CDR3 contains 15 residues. V lost 1 base, J lost 6 bases, and 10 bases lay in between. CDR3 nucleotide sequence: TGTGCCAGCAGCTTAGGACTAGGGGCTAATTCACCCCTCCACTTT. Translation: CASSLGLGANSPLHF.

The chain joins TRBV10-3 to TRBJ2-3; weak D call: TRBD2 (7 bases). Germline V CDR1 and CDR2: ENHRY, SYGVKD. This CDR3 contains 15 residues. V was shortened by 6 bases and J by 5 bases, with 18 bases between the two germline ends. The CDR3 bases are TGTGCCATCAGGGGCGGGGGCCTAGGTGGAGATACGCAGTATTTT. Its protein is CAIRGGGLGGDTQYF.

This clone has more than one count but fewer than ten. The rearrangement uses TRBV30 and TRBJ2-7; 7 bases fit TRBD2. CDR3 length: 13 amino acids. From germline, CDR1 is GTSNPN and CDR2 SVGIG (reference sequence). Trimming at V came to 7 bases and at J to 7 bases, leaving 13 bases not matched to a gene. DNA of the CDR3: TGTGCCTCCGGGAGACTAGCAGCGGAAGAGCAGTACTTC. Translation: CASGRLAAEEQYF.

J is TRBJ2-2 and V is TRBV15; possible D gene TRBD1, 6 bases. From germline, CDR1 is LNHNV and CDR2 YYDKDF (reference sequence). The germline V and J ends were trimmed by 2 bases and 5 bases, with 15 bases remaining between them. This CDR3 comprises 16 residues. As DNA, the CDR3 is TGTGCCACCAGCAGACAACAGGGTATGAGTACCGGGGAGCTGTTTTTT. It codes for CATSRQQGMSTGELFF.

This sequence joins TRBV7-9 and TRBJ2-5; D ambiguous. Germline assignment: CDR1 SEHNR and CDR2 FQNEAQ (reference sequence). Between the trimmed V and J ends, which lost 5 bases and 11 bases, there was a span of 15 bases. The CDR3 spans 12 residues. CDR3 nucleotides: TGTGCCAGCAGCCCAACGACGGGTGATCAGTACTTC. Translating gives CASSPTTGDQYF.

The genes are TRBV9 and TRBJ2-3, with TRBD2 identical over 13 bases. V gave up 0 bases and J gave up 5 bases; unmatched junction bases: 9. Looked up from germline, CDR1 is SGDLS and CDR2 is YYNGEE. There are 18 residues in the CDR3. The CDR3 reads CASSVDWTSGRQGDTQYF. In DNA, the CDR3 is TGTGCCAGCAGCGTAGACTGGACTAGCGGGAGACAAGGAGATACGCAGTATTTT.

The V gene is TRBV5-1, the J gene TRBJ2-1; 11 bases agree with TRBD1. With V trimmed by 3 bases and J by 2 bases, 1 base remained unmatched. CDR1 and CDR2 from the germline V gene are SGHRS and YFSETQ. The CDR3 is made up of 15 amino acids. The CDR3 DNA follows: TGCGCCAGCAGCTGGGGACAGGGGGCCTACAATGAGCAGTTCTTC. Its translation is CASSWGQGAYNEQFF.

V usage is TRBV7-9 and J usage is TRBJ2-7; no definite D call. Germline lookup yields CDR1 SEHNR and CDR2 FQNEAQ (reference sequence). Trimming pared 5 bases from V and 3 bases from J, leaving 11 bases between. CDR3 length: 13 amino acids. As DNA, the CDR3 is TGTGCCAGCAGCCCCACCCCAGGCTACGAGCAGTACTTC. It specifies CASSPTPGYEQYF.

The gene calls are TRBV7-2 and TRBJ1-5; D uncertain. CDR1 and CDR2 (germline): SGHTA, FQGNSA. The V gene lost 5 bases and the J gene lost 7 bases, with 9 bases spanning the gap. The CDR3 length is 12 residues. The CDR3 is CASSLRAQPQHF. CDR3 nucleotides: TGTGCCAGCAGCCTGAGGGCCCAGCCCCAGCATTTT.

This rearrangement joins TRBV9 to TRBJ2-7, with TRBD2 matching over 11 bases. The germline gives CDR1 SGDLS, CDR2 YYNGEE. The junction had 4 bases not matched to a gene; V was cut back by 2 bases and J by 3 bases. CDR3 length: 15 amino acids. Here the CDR3 DNA reads TGTGCCAGCAGCGTCACTAGCGGGAGTTACTACGAGCAGTACTTC. Translation gives CASSVTSGSYYEQYF.

This chain connects TRBV7-9 to TRBJ2-5; no clear D. CDR1 SEHNR and CDR2 FQNEAQ come from the germline V gene (reference sequence). Trimming left V 8 bases short and J 1 base short, with 5 bases between. The length of the CDR3 is 11 residues. The CDR3 region has the DNA TGTGCCAGCGCGCCCCAAGAGACCCAGTACTTC. Its protein is CASAPQETQYF.